This TCR beta chain stems from a study of T cell responses to AZD1222 COVID-19 vaccine. Using immunoSEQ multiplex PCR, the repertoire was profiled, and TCRdb retains in-frame clones only, with some absent. The sample shows 180,000 or so clones, roughly nine tenths of them seen only once. Second doses at about 4 or about 12 weeks were pooled. J gave up 5 bases and V 5 bases, and 6 bases lay outside the gene matches. Germline assignment: CDR1 LGHDT and CDR2 YNNKEL (reference sequence). The CDR3 is 15 amino acids. The sequence was obtained from an adult who received the AZD1222 COVID-19 vaccine. Sample: peripheral blood, taken 28 days after the second AZD1222 dose. The V call is TRBV3-1 (or the pseudogene TRBV3-2), the J call TRBJ2-5, with TRBD2 identical over 12 bases. For the CDR3, the DNA is TGTGCCAGCAGCGCGACTAGCGGGGGAAGGGAGACCCAGTACTTC. Its protein product is CASSATSGGRETQYF.